This section outlines one T cell receptor (beta chain) sequence together with its context. Profiling relied on immunoSEQ multiplex PCR, and the TCRdb table lists in-frame clones only, not all of them. The table records some 120,000 clones, approximately 87% of them present only once. These data come from a study of blood T cell repertoires in COVID-19. Study-wide context: Acute and convalescent COVID-19 samples came from the United States, Italy and Spain.

This CDR3 spans 13 amino acids. Germline-derived CDR1 and CDR2 are SGHRS and YFSETQ. V trimming: 4 bases; J trimming: 3 bases; junction bases outside the gene matches: 3. This sequence was found in a man in his thirties or forties with acute or convalescent COVID-19. Sequenced input: peripheral blood. The chain recombines TRBV5-1 with TRBJ1-1; 7 bases fit TRBD1. In DNA form, the CDR3 reads TGCGCCAGCAGCAGTGACAGGGACACTGAAGCTTTCTTT. It is translated as CASSSDRDTEAFF.